What follows is one T cell receptor (beta chain) and its context. The antigen is undetermined. There were no recent acute infections or vaccinations among the donors, who were healthy HIV-negative adults. Germline V gene sequence: CDR1 SGHAT, CDR2 FQNNGV. V lost 3 bases and J lost 3, with 15 bases in between. This CDR3 has 15 amino acids. The record originates from a study of shared clonotypes between healthy human individuals. Whole-study context: Ranging from 18 to 49 in age, donors were a couple of women and three men.

Genomic DNA (from each subset) was split evenly across several immunoSEQ plates. Sequencing was performed with immunoSEQ multiplex PCR; in TCRdb, only in-frame clones are kept and a portion is missing. The sample gives about 480,000 clones, 79% of which show up once; 13% is in the top ten. Study-wide findings and caveats: Blood was the sole source, and tissue repertoires probably differ.

The sequenced sample consisted of PBMCs. The clonotype comes from a woman between 40 and 55 years old in good health. Some clones in this sample may be carry-over from other donors' samples. The rearrangement links TRBV11-2 to TRBJ2-7, with D tentatively TRBD1 (6 bases). This CDR3 is CASSFTGTTLYEQYF. Here the CDR3 DNA reads TGTGCCAGCAGCTTTACCGGGACAACACTCTACGAGCAGTACTTC.